The 31 T cell receptor beta chains in this list originate from one sample, sequenced in a study of cytomegalovirus exposure and HLA in healthy donors. Profiling relied on immunoSEQ multiplex PCR, and the TCRdb table lists in-frame clones only, not all of them. The table records some 220,000 clones, 80% to 95% of them present only once. The sequenced sample consisted of PBMCs. These receptors were obtained from a woman aged 18-30 years in good health and CMV-seronegative.

The chain is built from TRBV6-1 and TRBJ1-2; D is ambiguous. The CDR3 runs 9 residues. Germline loops: CDR1 MNHNS, CDR2 SASEGT. The V gene lost 10 bases and the J gene lost 8 bases, with 8 bases spanning the gap. Here the CDR3 reads CATNLGYTF. The CDR3 nucleotides read TGTGCCACAAATCTAGGCTACACCTTC.

V gene TRBV30 combines with J gene TRBJ2-7, with TRBD1 matching 9 bases. The V gene's germline CDR1 is GTSNPN and CDR2 SVGIG (reference sequence). The CDR3 sequence is 14 residues long. The junction had 10 bases not matched to a gene; V was cut back by 5 bases and J by 5 bases. CDR3 protein: CAWGTGTGLNEQYF. CDR3 coding DNA: TGTGCCTGGGGAACCGGGACAGGGCTGAACGAGCAGTACTTC.

In nucleotides, the CDR3 is TGTGCCAGCAGCTCGGGTTTGCAACGGGAGCAGTACTTC. Amino acid sequence: CASSSGLQREQYF. The chain joins TRBV7-9 to TRBJ2-7; D call uncertain. V lost 4 bases and J lost 7, with 14 bases in between. The CDR3 length is 13 residues. The germline V gene has CDR1 SEHNR and CDR2 FQNEAQ (reference sequence).

In its sample, this clone was seen once. The J gene is TRBJ1-4, the V gene TRBV5-1; D gene unclear. Trimming shortened V by 5 bases and J by 5 bases, and 16 bases separated the two germline ends. CDR1 and CDR2 from the germline V gene are SGHRS and YFSETQ. This CDR3 spans 15 amino acids. Here the CDR3 DNA reads TGCGCCAGCAGAACCACACCCGGGTGGAATGAAAAACTGTTTTTT. Protein: CASRTTPGWNEKLFF.

The chain employs TRBV5-6 and TRBJ2-7; TRBD1 aligns across 9 bases. Germline V CDR1 and CDR2: SGHDT, YYEEEE. After removal of 4 bases from V and 3 bases from J, the junction contained 5 bases not matched to a gene. The CDR3 spans 14 residues. CDR3 in amino acids: CASSPTGGHYEQYF. The CDR3 nucleotides are TGTGCCAGCAGCCCAACAGGGGGCCACTACGAGCAGTACTTC.

This chain joins TRBV5-1 and TRBJ2-1; possible D gene TRBD1, 5 bases. The CDR3 length is 12 residues. CDR1 and CDR2 (germline): SGHRS, YFSETQ. V was cut by 2 bases and J by 9 bases, with 9 bases left in between. CDR3 DNA: TGCGCCAGCAGCTTAGGGGATTCTGAGCAGTTCTTC. Protein: CASSLGDSEQFF.

The V gene is TRBV6-1, the J gene TRBJ1-1, with a possible D match to TRBD1 (5 bases). CDR3 length: 11 amino acids. Looked up from germline, CDR1 is MNHNS and CDR2 is SASEGT. Trimming shortened V by 10 bases and J by 8 bases, and 14 bases separated the two germline ends. CDR3 sequence (DNA): TGTGCCACCCCTGGGGCCTCCGAAGCTTTCTTT. This sequence encodes CATPGASEAFF.

As to this clone: Other DNA sequences within the sample encode an identical CDR3. This rearrangement joins TRBV5-6 to TRBJ1-1; tentatively, D is TRBD1 (5 bases). This CDR3 is 14 amino acids long. Germline loops: CDR1 SGHDT, CDR2 YYEEEE. V dropped 0 bases and J dropped 4 bases, with 10 bases sitting between them. Here the CDR3 DNA reads TGTGCCAGCAGCTTGGGGCAGGGCACCACTGAAGCTTTCTTT. Residues: CASSLGQGTTEAFF.

This clone came up once. The CDR3 DNA sequence: TGTGCCAGCAGCTTAAAGGGACTAGGGACGCAAGATACGCAGTATTTT. This codes for CASSLKGLGTQDTQYF. The genes are TRBV11-1 and TRBJ2-3; 8 nucleotides agree with TRBD2. V shed 2 bases, J shed 5 bases, and the junction held 9 bases outside the gene matches. The CDR3 consists of 16 residues. Germline CDR1 is SGHAT and CDR2 is FQDESV (reference sequence). The whole variable domain, remainder taken from reference TRBV11-1 and TRBJ2-3, is EAEVAQSPRYKITEKSQAVAFWCDPISGHATLYWYRQILGQGPELLVQFQDESVVDDSQLPKDRFSAERLKGVDSTLKIQPAELGDSAMYLCASSLKGLGTQDTQYFGPGTRLTVL.

This clone is a singleton in its sample. The chain uses TRBV5-1 and TRBJ2-2, with 8 bases aligning to TRBD1. The ends lost 0 bases at V and 4 bases at J; junction bases unmatched: 8. Germline loops: CDR1 SGHRS, CDR2 YFSETQ. The CDR3 contains 17 residues. Here the CDR3 DNA reads TGCGCCAGCAGCTTGGGCAGGGGGCGAAGCGGCACCGGGGAGCTGTTTTTT. It translates to CASSLGRGRSGTGELFF.

The chain uses TRBV7-9 and TRBJ2-1; D gene uncertain. Germline CDR1 and CDR2: SEHNR and FQNEAQ (reference sequence). The CDR3 is 18 residues long. Trimming stripped 4 bases from V and 0 bases from J, with 19 bases between. CDR3: CASSSTDWIDSSYNEQFF. Written as DNA, the CDR3 is TGTGCCAGCAGCTCCACTGACTGGATAGATAGCTCCTACAATGAGCAGTTCTTC.

The rearrangement uses TRBV5-1 and TRBJ1-4, with TRBD1 as a possible D gene (5 bases). Trimming pared 4 bases from V and 0 bases from J, leaving 13 bases between. CDR3 length: 16 amino acids. Germline lookup yields CDR1 SGHRS and CDR2 YFSETQ. CDR3 DNA sequence: TGCGCCAGCAGCCCACAGGATGCCGCAACTAATGAAAAACTGTTTTTT. This codes for CASSPQDAATNEKLFF.

V gene TRBV19 combines with J gene TRBJ2-7; D might be TRBD2 (6 bases). Trimming took 6 bases from V and 4 from J, leaving 13 bases between them. Germline-derived CDR1 and CDR2 are LNHDA and SQIVND (reference sequence). CDR3 size: 13 residues. CDR3 bases: TGTGCCAGTAGGCAGGGAGGAACATACGAGCAGTACTTC. Protein: CASRQGGTYEQYF.

CDR3 region: CASSLATGSYEQYF. CDR3 bases: TGTGCCAGCAGCTTAGCCACAGGATCCTACGAGCAGTACTTC. The chain links TRBV7-2 to TRBJ2-7; D is possibly TRBD1 (5 bases). Germline values: CDR1 SGHTA, CDR2 FQGNSA. Trimming stripped 0 bases from V and 1 base from J, with 7 bases between. The CDR3 spans 14 residues.

Regarding this clone: The same CDR3 arises from other DNA sequences in this sample as well. This chain links TRBV5-1 with TRBJ2-3; D remains ambiguous. CDR3 length: 15 residues. V was shortened by 0 bases and J by 1 base, with 9 bases between the two germline ends. The germline CDR1 and CDR2 sequences are SGHRS and YFSETQ. As DNA, the CDR3 is TGCGCCAGCAGCTTGGGGAGTTCCGGCACAGATACGCAGTATTTT. Its protein is CASSLGSSGTDTQYF.

The chain employs TRBV10-2 and TRBJ1-2, with D possibly matching TRBD1 (6 bases). The CDR3 sequence is 13 residues long. V dropped 5 bases and J dropped 5 bases, with 12 bases sitting between them. Germline V CDR1 and CDR2: WSHSY, SAAADI. CDR3 sequence: CASSWGGWYGYTF. In DNA form, the CDR3 reads TGCGCCAGCAGTTGGGGGGGCTGGTATGGCTACACCTTC.

This chain's CDR3 is CASSTRLAGVGEQFF. CDR3 in DNA: TGTGCCAGCAGTACCCGACTAGCGGGAGTAGGTGAGCAGTTCTTC. The genes are TRBV27 and TRBJ2-1; TRBD2 matches at 12 bases. The CDR3 is made up of 15 amino acids. Germline V gene sequence: CDR1 MNHEY, CDR2 SMNVEV (reference sequence). V lost 5 bases and J lost 9; bases outside the gene matches: 8.

The chain employs TRBV30 and TRBJ2-1; tentative D call: TRBD1 (6 bases). V dropped 0 bases and J dropped 9 bases, with 15 bases sitting between them. CDR3 size: 14 residues. Germline CDR1 is GTSNPN and CDR2 is SVGIG (reference sequence). CDR3 bases: TGTGCCTGGAGTGTACAGGGTCTACAATTTGAGCAGTTCTTC. Encoded protein: CAWSVQGLQFEQFF.

The chain is built from TRBV19 and TRBJ2-1; 12 positions agree with TRBD2. Trimming cost V 4 bases and J 4 bases; bases outside gene matches: 8. Germline V gives CDR1 LNHDA, CDR2 SQIVND (reference sequence). The CDR3 covers 17 residues. CDR3: CASSTSLLAGGYNEQFF. In DNA, the CDR3 is TGTGCCAGTAGTACCTCCTTACTAGCGGGAGGTTACAATGAGCAGTTCTTC. Drawing the rest from reference TRBV19 and TRBJ2-1, the complete variable domain is DGGITQSPKYLFRKEGQNVTLSCEQNLNHDAMYWYRQDPGQGLRLIYYSQIVNDFQKGDIAEGYSVSREKKESFPLTVTSAQKNPTAFYLCASSTSLLAGGYNEQFFGPGTRLTVL.

The chain links TRBV9 to TRBJ1-1, with a possible D match to TRBD1 (5 bases). The V gene's germline CDR1 is SGDLS and CDR2 YYNGEE. There are 15 residues in the CDR3. With 0 bases removed from V and 4 bases from J, the gap between germline ends came to 13 bases. Here the CDR3 reads CASSVGGSVGTEAFF. Written as DNA, the CDR3 is TGTGCCAGCAGCGTAGGGGGCTCGGTAGGCACTGAAGCTTTCTTT.

As DNA, the CDR3 is TGTGCCAGTATTTCAGCTAGCGGGAACTACGAGCAGTACTTC. Translation: CASISASGNYEQYF. V and J are TRBV6-6 and TRBJ2-7, with 9 nucleotides matching TRBD2. The ends lost 9 bases at V and 3 bases at J; junction bases unmatched: 9. The CDR3 has 14 amino acids. Germline loops: CDR1 MNHNY, CDR2 SVGAGI (reference sequence).

The rearrangement uses TRBV2 and TRBJ2-2; 10 nucleotides align to TRBD2. Per the germline V gene, CDR1 is SNHLY and CDR2 is FYNNEI. V trimming: 6 bases; J trimming: 3 bases; junction bases outside the gene matches: 7. The CDR3 extends over 16 amino acids. CDR3 sequence: CASRALAGEDTGELFF. The CDR3 DNA reads as TGTGCCAGCAGGGCCCTAGCGGGAGAGGACACCGGGGAGCTGTTTTTT.

This chain uses TRBV11-2 with TRBJ2-1; weak D call: TRBD2 (5 bases). The CDR3 covers 16 residues. Trimming took 5 bases from V and 7 from J, leaving 21 bases between them. Germline CDR1 reads SGHAT; CDR2 reads FQNNGV. In DNA, the CDR3 is TGTGCCAGCAGCGCTTACTCGGGGATAGGCAGGAATGAGCAGTTCTTC. It codes for CASSAYSGIGRNEQFF.

V gene TRBV7-8 combines with J gene TRBJ2-5, with TRBD2 identical over 16 bases. CDR3 length: 16 residues. Germline V gives CDR1 SGHVS, CDR2 FQNEAQ. J gave up 4 bases and V 3 bases, and 2 bases lay outside the gene matches. CDR3 in DNA: TGTGCCAGCAGCTTGGGACTAGCGGGAGGGGTAGAGACCCAGTACTTC. Translation: CASSLGLAGGVETQYF.

This chain joins TRBV5-4 and TRBJ1-1, with TRBD1 as a possible D gene (5 bases). The CDR3 length is 15 residues. Germline assignment: CDR1 SGHNT and CDR2 YYREEE (reference sequence). Trimming removed 5 bases at V and 0 bases at J, with 14 bases between. The CDR3 protein is CASRTAGRMNTEAFF. CDR3 DNA sequence: TGTGCCAGCAGAACCGCAGGGAGGATGAACACTGAAGCTTTCTTT.

V and J are TRBV7-2 and TRBJ2-7; a weak D match, TRBD1 (5 bases). Trimming took 3 bases from V and 0 from J, leaving 9 bases between them. This CDR3 is 14 amino acids long. CDR1 and CDR2 from the germline V gene are SGHTA and FQGNSA. Here the CDR3 reads CASSFHQGSYEQYF. The CDR3 DNA follows: TGTGCCAGCAGCTTCCACCAGGGCTCCTACGAGCAGTACTTC. Looking up the rest from reference TRBV7-2 and TRBJ2-7 gives the full variable domain: GAGVSQSPSNKVTEKGKDVELRCDPISGHTALYWYRQSLGQGLEFLIYFQGNSAPDKSGLPSDRFSAERTGGSVSTLTIQRTQQEDSAVYLCASSFHQGSYEQYFGPGTRLTVT.

This clone came up once. The gene calls are TRBV27 and TRBJ2-7; 7 positions agree with TRBD2. This CDR3 has 15 amino acids. Germline CDR1 reads MNHEY; CDR2 reads SMNVEV (reference sequence). V lost 7 bases and J lost 2; bases outside the gene matches: 11. CDR3 nucleotides: TGTGCCAGCAAACTCAGCGGGACTGGAGCCTACGAGCAGTACTTC. The encoded protein is CASKLSGTGAYEQYF.

The chain couples TRBV18 to TRBJ1-1; 9 positions match TRBD1. Germline CDR1 and CDR2: KGHSH and LQKENI. The J segment lost 2 bases and the V segment lost 6 bases, leaving 4 bases of the junction unmatched. The CDR3 is made up of 14 amino acids. The CDR3 DNA reads TGTGCCAGCTCCCGGACAGGGGAAAACACTGAAGCTTTCTTT. Translated, it gives CASSRTGENTEAFF.

The count of this clone is one. J is TRBJ2-7 and V is TRBV29-1; tentative D call: TRBD2 (5 bases). CDR3 size: 12 residues. Deletions cut 3 bases from V and 3 bases from J, with 9 bases between. CDR1 and CDR2 (germline): SQVTM, ANQGSEA. The CDR3 nucleotides read TGCAGCGTTGAGTCCGGGAACTACGAGCAGTACTTC. It codes for CSVESGNYEQYF.

The chain employs TRBV28 and TRBJ1-2; maybe TRBD1 (6 bases). CDR3 length: 15 residues. The germline CDR1 and CDR2 sequences are MDHEN and SYDVKM. Trimming took off 5 bases at V and 4 bases at J, with 17 bases between the two ends. The CDR3 reads CASSPPTGGSYGYTF. CDR3 sequence (DNA): TGTGCCAGCAGTCCACCGACGGGGGGCAGCTATGGCTACACCTTC.

This sequence joins TRBV11-2 and TRBJ1-1; 12 positions agree with TRBD1. V lost 0 bases and J lost 11; bases outside the gene matches: 7. Germline V CDR1 and CDR2: SGHAT, FQNNGV. This CDR3 contains 15 residues. CDR3 loop: CASSLEGTGGAYAFF. CDR3 in DNA: TGTGCCAGCAGCTTAGAAGGGACAGGGGGCGCTTATGCTTTCTTT.